The 27 T cell receptor beta chains below all came from one sample that was sequenced in a study of shared clonotypes between healthy human individuals (dated by TCRdb to about 2020). Library preparation employed the immunoSEQ multiplex PCR assay. What TCRdb holds here is the immuneACCESS table cut down to in-frame rearrangements. Part of the clones is not present; checked against another copy, under half of the missing clones reflect an unresolved V gene, and the others are unexplained. The sample table lists about 960,000 clones, over 75% of them with a count of one. Over 1.3% of the sample lies in the top ten. What was sequenced was memory CD4+ T cells sorted from blood. This specimen's cell subset or site label, per the study, means: CD45RA-negative fraction. The receptor set was obtained from a man aged 18 to 30 in good health.

This chain uses TRBV6-6 with TRBJ2-7, with D possibly being TRBD1 (6 bases). The germline V and J ends were trimmed by 6 bases and 3 bases, with 12 bases remaining between them. Looked up from germline, CDR1 is MNHNY and CDR2 is SVGAGI (reference sequence). The length of the CDR3 is 13 residues. The CDR3 DNA follows: TGTGCCAGCAGCTCCGGGACAAACTACGAGCAGTACTTC. Translating gives CASSSGTNYEQYF.

The genes are TRBV28 and TRBJ2-7, with a weak D call TRBD2 (6 bases). The CDR3 has 14 amino acids. The V end was cut by 4 bases, the J end by 3 bases, with 13 bases between. Germline lookup yields CDR1 MDHEN and CDR2 SYDVKM. CDR3 sequence reads: CASSSIAENYEQYF. The CDR3 DNA reads as TGTGCCAGCAGTTCCATAGCGGAAAACTACGAGCAGTACTTC.

A remark on this clone: The junction differs from germline at one of its ends, possibly a read error. The V gene is TRBV28, the J gene TRBJ2-7; 9 bases align to TRBD1. This CDR3 spans 14 amino acids. Germline lookup yields CDR1 MDHEN and CDR2 SYDVKM. The CDR3 region has the DNA TGTGCCAGCAGTTTGCCCGGACAGGGGAACCTTATCGTCTTC. Its translation: CASSLPGQGNLIVF.

The chain has TRBV5-5 and TRBJ1-3, with no clear D. The CDR3 runs to 15 residues. Germline-derived CDR1 and CDR2 are SGHKS and YYEKEE (reference sequence). Trimming stripped 2 bases from V and 4 bases from J, with 13 bases between. CDR3 loop: CASSFDAARGNTIYF. The DNA of the CDR3 is TGTGCCAGCAGCTTCGACGCCGCCCGGGGAAACACCATATATTTT.

The chain uses TRBV27 and TRBJ2-1; maybe TRBD1 (6 bases). The CDR3 sequence is 13 residues long. V was clipped by 2 bases and J by 6 bases, with 8 bases between them. CDR1 MNHEY and CDR2 SMNVEV come from the germline V gene (reference sequence). CDR3 amino acids: CASSLVRGNEQFF. CDR3 nucleotide sequence: TGTGCCAGCAGTTTAGTCAGGGGCAATGAGCAGTTCTTC.

Here the CDR3 reads CASGQGVRRNTEAFF. As DNA, the CDR3 is TGTGCCAGCGGTCAGGGGGTCAGGAGGAACACTGAAGCTTTCTTT. This chain joins TRBV11-2 and TRBJ1-1; 7 bases map to TRBD1. CDR3 length: 15 amino acids. Germline CDR1 SGHAT, CDR2 FQNNGV. Germline trimming cut 8 bases from V and 1 base from J; bases unmatched to any gene: 10.

The chain has TRBV6-4 and TRBJ2-2; 8 positions agree with TRBD1. This CDR3 contains 14 residues. The germline V gene encodes CDR1 MRHNA and CDR2 SNTAGT. The V segment lost 8 bases and the J segment 0 bases; nucleotides outside the gene matches: 2. For the CDR3, the DNA is TGTGCCAGCTCACAGGGGGCGAACACCGGGGAGCTGTTTTTT. Translating gives CASSQGANTGELFF.

The chain couples TRBV5-4 to TRBJ1-2, with D possibly being TRBD1 (5 bases). Germline loops: CDR1 SGHNT, CDR2 YYREEE (reference sequence). The V end lost 4 bases, the J end lost 6 bases, and 19 bases lay between the germline ends. The CDR3 covers 15 residues. The chain's CDR3 is CASSPGAVGRNGYTF. The CDR3 DNA reads as TGTGCCAGCAGCCCGGGCGCCGTGGGGCGAAATGGCTACACCTTC.

This clone showed up just once. V usage is TRBV27 and J usage is TRBJ2-1; TRBD2 might be the D (6 bases). The germline V gene encodes CDR1 MNHEY and CDR2 SMNVEV (reference sequence). The CDR3 totals 12 residues. Trimming shortened V by 2 bases and J by 13 bases, and 12 bases separated the two germline ends. CDR3 sequence: CASSLAGTVQFF. CDR3 DNA sequence: TGTGCCAGCAGTTTAGCGGGAACGGTACAGTTCTTC.

A remark on this clone: Other DNA sequences in the same sample also yield this CDR3. The chain links TRBV2 to TRBJ1-1; no definite D call. V lost 3 bases, J lost 1 base, and 6 bases lay in between. The CDR3 runs to 13 residues. Germline V gene sequence: CDR1 SNHLY, CDR2 FYNNEI. CDR3 loop: CASSEEKNTEAFF. The CDR3 DNA reads as TGTGCCAGCAGTGAGGAGAAGAACACTGAAGCTTTCTTT.

V and J are TRBV9 and TRBJ2-3, with D possibly matching TRBD2 (6 bases). Germline V gene data show CDR1 as SGDLS and CDR2 as YYNGEE. This CDR3 is 15 amino acids long. V was trimmed by 0 bases and J by 1 base, leaving 9 bases between them. The CDR3 reads CASSVEAGRTDTQYF. The DNA of the CDR3 is TGTGCCAGCAGCGTAGAGGCGGGGCGCACAGATACGCAGTATTTT.

This clone has only one observation. V usage is TRBV30 and J usage is TRBJ2-3; possible D gene TRBD1, 5 bases. CDR3 length equals 14 residues. Trimming cost V 5 bases and J 4 bases, with 16 bases left between them. Germline V gene sequence: CDR1 GTSNPN, CDR2 SVGIG (reference sequence). The CDR3 spells CAWGKGIGADTQYF. The CDR3 region has the DNA TGTGCCTGGGGGAAGGGGATCGGCGCAGATACGCAGTATTTT.

The chain has TRBV7-9 and TRBJ1-6, with unresolved D. V lost 5 bases and J 9 bases, leaving 14 bases between the germline ends. Germline-derived CDR1 and CDR2 are SEHNR and FQNEAQ (reference sequence). The CDR3 totals 14 residues. The CDR3, as DNA: TGTGCCAGCAGCCCAGGATCTGAGAGTTCACCCCTCCACTTT. This encodes CASSPGSESSPLHF. Drawing the rest from reference TRBV7-9 and TRBJ1-6, the complete variable domain is DTGVSQNPRHKITKRGQNVTFRCDPISEHNRLYWYRQTLGQGPEFLTYFQNEAQLEKSRLLSDRFSAERPKGSFSTLEIQRTEQGDSAMYLCASSPGSESSPLHFGNGTRLTVT.

This chain links TRBV6-5 with TRBJ1-6; D is possibly TRBD1 (5 bases). The CDR3 length is 15 residues. With 2 bases removed from V and 10 bases from J, the gap between germline ends came to 15 bases. CDR1 and CDR2 (germline): MNHEY, SVGAGI. This CDR3 reads CASSYRRQGMSPLHF. In DNA form, the CDR3 reads TGTGCCAGCAGTTACAGACGCCAGGGCATGTCACCCCTCCACTTT.

V gene TRBV2 combines with J gene TRBJ1-3, with 7 bases that match TRBD1. The CDR3 length is 15 residues. Germline CDR1 is SNHLY and CDR2 is FYNNEI. V trimming: 4 bases; J trimming: 4 bases; junction bases outside the gene matches: 7. The CDR3 nucleotides read TGTGCCAGCAGTGCTACACAGGGGATCGGAAACACCATATATTTT. It codes for CASSATQGIGNTIYF.

The chain is built from TRBV7-2 and TRBJ2-5; 7 bases are shared with TRBD1. Germline V gene lookup returns CDR1 SGHTA and CDR2 FQGNSA. The CDR3 spans 14 residues. V shed 4 bases, J shed 2 bases, and the junction held 4 bases outside the gene matches. The DNA for the CDR3 is TGTGCCAGCAGCTCCCAGACAGGGCAAGAGACCCAGTACTTC. Protein: CASSSQTGQETQYF.

Concerning this clone: A much larger clone differs from this one at a single base, so this may be a read error. This same CDR3 is encoded by further DNA sequences in the sample. The CDR3 reads CASSQQGNTEAFF. CDR3 sequence (DNA): TGCGCCAGCAGCCAACAGGGGAACACTGAAGCTTTCTTT. The chain is built from TRBV5-1 and TRBJ1-1; TRBD1 might be the D (6 bases). CDR1 and CDR2 from the germline V gene are SGHRS and YFSETQ. The CDR3 covers 13 residues. Trimming took 4 bases from V and 1 from J, leaving 8 bases between them.

Regarding this clone: This same CDR3 is encoded by further DNA sequences in the sample. The chain couples TRBV7-9 to TRBJ2-3; 7 bases fit TRBD2. Germline-derived CDR1 and CDR2 are SEHNR and FQNEAQ (reference sequence). This CDR3 is built from 14 residues. Losses at the gene ends were 0 bases for V and 3 bases for J; bases not matched to a gene: 0. The CDR3: CASSLAGGTDTQYF. CDR3 coding DNA: TGTGCCAGCAGCTTAGCGGGGGGGACAGATACGCAGTATTTT.

The V and J genes are TRBV19 and TRBJ2-5; 14 nucleotides align to TRBD2. The length of the CDR3 is 15 residues. V shed 1 base and J 8 bases; nucleotides not matched to a gene: 3. The germline V gene encodes CDR1 LNHDA and CDR2 SQIVND (reference sequence). The CDR3 region is CASSIGGLAGATQYF. The CDR3 DNA reads TGTGCCAGTAGTATAGGGGGACTAGCGGGAGCAACCCAGTACTTC.

The chain carries TRBV27 and TRBJ2-3; 7 bases match TRBD2. This CDR3 contains 15 residues. V was clipped by 2 bases and J by 1 base; unmatched bases: 3. The germline V gene encodes CDR1 MNHEY and CDR2 SMNVEV (reference sequence). CDR3 nucleotide sequence: TGTGCCAGCAGTTTACGGGGGGAGGGCACAGATACGCAGTATTTT. Amino acid sequence: CASSLRGEGTDTQYF.

This clone was detected a few times. This chain uses TRBV2 with TRBJ1-4; 8 bases are a match to TRBD1. In germline, CDR1 is SNHLY, CDR2 FYNNEI. J was trimmed by 8 bases and V by 6 bases; bases with no gene match: 8. This CDR3 is built from 14 residues. The DNA of the CDR3 is TGTGCCAGCAGGGACAGGGCCCCGGGAGAAAAACTGTTTTTT. It codes for CASRDRAPGEKLFF.

The count of this clone is one. This rearrangement joins TRBV5-1 to TRBJ1-2; D is ambiguous. Germline V CDR1 and CDR2: SGHRS, YFSETQ. The CDR3 has 14 amino acids. The germline V and J ends were trimmed by 7 bases and 2 bases, with 15 bases remaining between them. DNA of the CDR3: TGCGCCAGCGCAGAACAAGACACCAACTATGGCTACACCTTC. It yields the protein CASAEQDTNYGYTF.

As concerns this clone: A junction boundary mismatches the germline segment, possibly from a read error. J is TRBJ1-1 and V is TRBV6-6; unclear D gene. Per the germline V gene, CDR1 is MNHNY and CDR2 is SVGAGI (reference sequence). CDR3 length equals 11 residues. CDR3 loop: CASSNPQKAFF. For the CDR3, the DNA is TGTGCCAGCAGCAACCCTCAGAAAGCTTTCTTC.

The chain has TRBV18 and TRBJ1-2; a possible D gene is TRBD1 (5 bases). Germline CDR1 reads KGHSH; CDR2 reads LQKENI. The CDR3 consists of 16 residues. Trimming removed 2 bases from V and 4 bases from J, with 17 bases in between. The CDR3 spells CASSPISGDNSYGYTF. Written as DNA, the CDR3 is TGTGCCAGCTCACCAATATCGGGGGATAACTCCTATGGCTACACCTTC.

The chain is built from TRBV7-9 and TRBJ1-5; D is perhaps TRBD1 (6 bases). The CDR3 is made up of 15 amino acids. Germline loops: CDR1 SEHNR, CDR2 FQNEAQ (reference sequence). Trimming cost V 5 bases and J 4 bases, with 15 bases left between them. In nucleotides, the CDR3 is TGTGCCAGCAGCCCAGACGGGGGGCCGAATCAGCCCCAGCATTTT. This codes for CASSPDGGPNQPQHF. Drawing the rest from reference TRBV7-9 and TRBJ1-5, the complete variable domain is DTGVSQNPRHKITKRGQNVTFRCDPISEHNRLYWYRQTLGQGPEFLTYFQNEAQLEKSRLLSDRFSAERPKGSFSTLEIQRTEQGDSAMYLCASSPDGGPNQPQHFGDGTRLSIL.

This chain connects TRBV10-3 to TRBJ2-3; D is unclear. There are 13 residues in the CDR3. The V gene lost 4 bases and the J gene lost 5 bases, with 10 bases spanning the gap. CDR1 is ENHRY and CDR2 is SYGVKD in the germline V gene. This CDR3 reads CAISASGVDTQYF. The DNA of the CDR3 is TGTGCCATCAGTGCGTCCGGAGTAGATACGCAGTATTTT.

This clone was observed a few times. The chain carries TRBV21-1 and TRBJ2-1; the table's D call, TRBD2, has no DNA check behind it. TRBV21-1 has pseudogene status. This CDR3 spans 16 amino acids. Here the CDR3 DNA reads TGTGCCAGCAGCAAAGCGTCGGGGAGATGCCCTAATGAGCAGTTCTTC. Its protein is CASSKASGRCPNEQFF.